These 2 T cell receptor beta chains came from one sample sequenced in a study of breast tumors, draining lymph nodes, adjacent tissues. Each CDR3 protein gets one entry after TCRdb re-called the multiplex PCR reads with MiXCR. In the table there are about 31,000 distinct CDR3 sequences, 60% to 70% of which are singletons. The source material was breast tumor tissue. Source of these receptors: a female donor with breast cancer. Some clones in this sample may be carry-over from other donors' samples.

This clonotype was counted between two and nine times. The chain carries TRBV7-8 and TRBJ1-5; possible D gene TRBD1, 6 bases. V lost 0 bases and J 0 bases, leaving 9 bases between the germline ends. Germline V CDR1 and CDR2: SGHVS, FQNEAQ. The CDR3 contains 16 residues. The CDR3 DNA sequence: TGTGCCAGCAGCTTAGCAGGGGGTGCTAGCAATCAGCCCCAGCATTTT. Residues: CASSLAGGASNQPQHF.

The V call is TRBV11-3, the J call TRBJ2-2, with D unclear. The germline CDR1 and CDR2 sequences are SGHNT and YENEEA. The CDR3 runs 14 residues. Trimming left V 4 bases short and J 3 bases short, with 9 bases between. The CDR3 reads CASSSPRDTGELFF. The CDR3 nucleotides read TGTGCCAGCAGCTCTCCAAGGGACACCGGGGAGCTGTTTTTT.